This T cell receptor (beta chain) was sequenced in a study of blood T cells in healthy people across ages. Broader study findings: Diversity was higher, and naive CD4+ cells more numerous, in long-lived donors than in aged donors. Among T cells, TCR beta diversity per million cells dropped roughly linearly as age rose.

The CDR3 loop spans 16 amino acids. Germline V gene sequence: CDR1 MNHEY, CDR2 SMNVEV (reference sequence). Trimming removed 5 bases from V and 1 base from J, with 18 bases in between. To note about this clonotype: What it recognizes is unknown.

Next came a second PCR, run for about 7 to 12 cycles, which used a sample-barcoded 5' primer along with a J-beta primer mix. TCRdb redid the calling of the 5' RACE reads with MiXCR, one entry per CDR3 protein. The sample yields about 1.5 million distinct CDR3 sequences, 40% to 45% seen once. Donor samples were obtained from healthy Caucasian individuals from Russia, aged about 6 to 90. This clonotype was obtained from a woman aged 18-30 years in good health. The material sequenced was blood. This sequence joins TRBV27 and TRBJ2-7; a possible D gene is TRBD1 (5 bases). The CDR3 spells CASSPSSPTDSYEQYF. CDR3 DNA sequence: TGTGCCAGCAGTCCCTCTTCCCCGACAGATTCCTACGAGCAGTACTTC.